This T cell receptor beta chain appears in the sequencing data of a study of cytomegalovirus exposure and HLA in healthy donors. The PCR contained 60 Vbeta and 13 Jbeta primers. Original processing notes: As a later analysis found, there were roughly 80 million unique TCR beta chains, of which roughly 11 million were shared. Profiling relied on immunoSEQ multiplex PCR, and the TCRdb table lists in-frame clones only, not all of them. The DNA gave D and trimming, while V, J and clone size come from that table. The table lists around 150,000 clones, about 82% of them singletons. The junction had 9 bases not matched to a gene; V was cut back by 5 bases and J by 9 bases. This CDR3 spans 14 amino acids. From germline, CDR1 is SGHVS and CDR2 FNYEAQ. About this clone itself: Its antigen is still unknown.

General study findings and limits: A previous analysis found most TCR beta V segments productive roughly 87% or roughly 30% of the time. Among the most significant clusters, several appeared linked to common viral pathogens in a later analysis. Indistinguishable V segments such as TRBV6-2 and TRBV6-3 were excluded.

This chain links TRBV7-6 with TRBJ2-7, with 11 bases matching TRBD1. The specimen was PBMCs. The origin of this receptor is a woman aged 40 to 50 in good health and CMV-seropositive. The DNA of the CDR3 is TGTGCCAGCAGCCTCGGACAGGGGGCTAGCGGGCAGTACTTC. Its translation is CASSLGQGASGQYF.